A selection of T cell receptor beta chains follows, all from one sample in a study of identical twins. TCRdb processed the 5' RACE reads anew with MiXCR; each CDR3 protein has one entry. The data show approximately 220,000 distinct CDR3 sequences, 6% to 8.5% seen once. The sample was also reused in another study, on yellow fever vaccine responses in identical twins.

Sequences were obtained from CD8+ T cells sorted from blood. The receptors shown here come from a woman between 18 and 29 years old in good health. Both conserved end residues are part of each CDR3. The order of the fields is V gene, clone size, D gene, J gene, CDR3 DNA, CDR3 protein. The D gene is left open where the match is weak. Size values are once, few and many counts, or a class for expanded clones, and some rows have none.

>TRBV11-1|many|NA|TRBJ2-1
TGTGCCAGCAGGCTGGGGGATGGCGGGGGCCACTCCTACAATGAGCAGTTCTTC
CASRLGDGGGHSYNEQFF
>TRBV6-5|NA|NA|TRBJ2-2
TGTGCCAGCAGTTACGCGCAGGGGCCCACCGGGGAGCTGTTTTTT
CASSYAQGPTGELFF
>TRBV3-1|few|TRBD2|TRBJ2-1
TGTGCCAGCAGCCAAGTTAGCGGGGGGTCTTACAGTGAGCAGTTCTTC
CASSQVSGGSYSEQFF
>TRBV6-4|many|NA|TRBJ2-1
TGTGCCAGCAGCCCTCTCATAGGGGACTACAATGAGCAGTTCTTC
CASSPLIGDYNEQFF
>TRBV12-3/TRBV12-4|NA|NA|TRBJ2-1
TGTGCCACCAGTCGAGGGGAGCAGTTCTTC
CATSRGEQFF
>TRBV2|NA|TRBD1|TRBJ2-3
TGTGCCAGCAGTTACCGGGACAGGGCGGCAGATACGCAGTATTTT
CASSYRDRAADTQYF
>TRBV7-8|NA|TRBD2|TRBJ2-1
TGTGCCAGCAGCCGAGGACTAGCGGGTTACAATGAGCAGTTCTTC
CASSRGLAGYNEQFF
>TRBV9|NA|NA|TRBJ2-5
TGTGCCAGCAGCGAGGGGATGGGGATCCAAGAGACCCAGTACTTC
CASSEGMGIQETQYF
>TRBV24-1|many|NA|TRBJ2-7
TGTGCCACCAGTGAGTTCCTTGGCAGGTGGATTAGCGAGCAGTACTTC
CATSEFLGRWISEQYF
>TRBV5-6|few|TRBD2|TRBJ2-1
TGTGCCAGCAGCTTCGGACTAGCGGTCCAGGCTGAGCAGTTCTTC
CASSFGLAVQAEQFF
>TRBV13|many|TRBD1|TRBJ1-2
TGTGCCAGCAGCCCGAAAGGACAGGGACTTGGCTATGGCTACACCTTC
CASSPKGQGLGYGYTF
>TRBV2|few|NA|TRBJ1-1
TGTGCCAGTGACACAGGGAACACTGAAGCTTTCTTT
CASDTGNTEAFF
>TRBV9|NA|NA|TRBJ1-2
TGTGCCTCGGATGGGGCCTATGGCTACACCTTC
CASDGAYGYTF
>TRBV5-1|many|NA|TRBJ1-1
TGCGCCAGCAGCTTGGACTCGGGAAAAGAAGCTTTCTTT
CASSLDSGKEAFF
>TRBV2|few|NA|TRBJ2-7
TGTGCCAGCAGTGAGATGACCCGCGAGCAGTACTTC
CASSEMTREQYF
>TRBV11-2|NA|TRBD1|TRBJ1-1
TGTGCCAGCAGCTTAGTGAACAGGGGTATTACTGAAGCTTTCTTT
CASSLVNRGITEAFF
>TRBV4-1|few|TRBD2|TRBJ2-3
TGCGCCAGCAGCCACGCTAGCGGGAGGACCTTAGGTTTCACAGATACGCAGTATTTT
CASSHASGRTLGFTDTQYF
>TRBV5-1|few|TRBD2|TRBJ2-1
TGCGCCAGCAGCCAAGGACTAGCGGGAGGTCCCCTCAATGAGCAGTTCTTC
CASSQGLAGGPLNEQFF
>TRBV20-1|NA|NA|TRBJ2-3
TGCAGTGCTAGACACTTTTGGACCTCTACTCATACTTCTAGCACAGATACGCAGTATTTT
CSARHFWTSTHTSSTDTQYF
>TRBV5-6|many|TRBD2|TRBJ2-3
TGTGCCAGCAGCTGGGGACTAGTCCCGGATACGCAGTATTTT
CASSWGLVPDTQYF
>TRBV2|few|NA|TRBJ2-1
TGTGCCAGCAGTGAAGGGGAGGGACACTATGAGCAGTTCTTC
CASSEGEGHYEQFF
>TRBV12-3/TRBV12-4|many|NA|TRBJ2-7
TGTGCCAGCAGTTCCCCCAGGGGAGACCCCTACGAGCAGTACTTC
CASSSPRGDPYEQYF
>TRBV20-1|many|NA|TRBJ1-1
TGCAGTGCTAGTTTTCAAGTAAACACTGAAGCTTTCTTT
CSASFQVNTEAFF
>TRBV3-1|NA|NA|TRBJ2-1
TGTGCCAGCAGCTCCGCGGGACACCTCTCCTACAATGAGCAGTTCTTC
CASSSAGHLSYNEQFF
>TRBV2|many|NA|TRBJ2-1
TGTGCCAGCGCTGATCCGGAGCAGTTCTTC
CASADPEQFF
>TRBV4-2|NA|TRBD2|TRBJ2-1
TGTGCCAGCAGCCAAGAGCTGGTTGGGGCTAGCGGGAGGGTTAATGAACAGTTCTTC
CASSQELVGASGRVNEQFF
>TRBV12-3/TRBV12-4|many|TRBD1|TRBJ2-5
TGTGCCAGCAGTCCGACAGGGCGAGAGACCCAGTACTTC
CASSPTGRETQYF
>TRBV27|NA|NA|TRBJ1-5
TGTGCCAGCCGTGGGCGGATTAGCAATCAGCCCCAGCATTTT
CASRGRISNQPQHF
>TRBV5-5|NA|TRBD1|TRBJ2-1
TGTGCCAGCAGCATTACAGGGGGCTACAGCTCCTACAATGAGCAGTTCTTC
CASSITGGYSSYNEQFF
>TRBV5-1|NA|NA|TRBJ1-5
TGCGCCAGCAGCTTCGGACTTGGCAATCAGCCCCAGCATTTT
CASSFGLGNQPQHF
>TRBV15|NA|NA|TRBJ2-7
TGTGCCACCAGCAGAGATCGAGGGACAAACTACGAGCAGTACTTC
CATSRDRGTNYEQYF
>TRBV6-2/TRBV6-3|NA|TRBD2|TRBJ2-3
TGTGCCAGCAGACCTACTAGCGGGTACACAGATACGCAGTATTTT
CASRPTSGYTDTQYF
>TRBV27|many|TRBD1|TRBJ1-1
TGTGCCAGCAGTGCCTGGACAGGTAGTGGTGAAGCTTTCTTT
CASSAWTGSGEAFF
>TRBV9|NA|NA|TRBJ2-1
TGTGCCAGCAGCTTAGACGGTCATGAGCAGTTCTTC
CASSLDGHEQFF
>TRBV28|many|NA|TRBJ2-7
TGTGCCAGTAGGGGATGGGGCGGGGGCGAGGTGCCCTACGAGCAGTACTTC
CASRGWGGGEVPYEQYF
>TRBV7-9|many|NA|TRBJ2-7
TGTGCCAGCAGCTTAGCGTCGGGACCCAACGAGCAGTACTTC
CASSLASGPNEQYF
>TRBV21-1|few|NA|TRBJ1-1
TGTGCCAGCAAAGTCTTTGACAGGTCCATGAACACTGAAGCTTTCTTT
CASKVFDRSMNTEAFF
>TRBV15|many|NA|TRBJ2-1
TGTGCCACCAGCAGACCCACAGATTACAATGAGCAGTTCTTC
CATSRPTDYNEQFF
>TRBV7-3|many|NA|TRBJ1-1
TGTGCCAGCAGCTTAACAGGGGCGAACACTGAAGCTTTCTTT
CASSLTGANTEAFF
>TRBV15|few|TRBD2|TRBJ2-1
TGTGCCACCAGCACCGGACTAGCGGATCACTCCTACAATGAGCAGTTCTTC
CATSTGLADHSYNEQFF
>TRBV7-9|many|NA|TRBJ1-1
TGTGCCAGCAGCTCGACGGACACTGAAGCTTTCTTT
CASSSTDTEAFF
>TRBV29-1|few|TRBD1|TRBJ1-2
TGCAGCGTTGGACCCGGGACAGGCGAATATGGCTACACCTTC
CSVGPGTGEYGYTF
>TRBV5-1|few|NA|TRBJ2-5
TGCGCCAGCAGCATCAGCGGGCGGGTAGAGACCCAGTACTTC
CASSISGRVETQYF
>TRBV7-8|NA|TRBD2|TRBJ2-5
TGTGCCAGCAGCTTCCTGGTGTCTAGCGGGAGCCCCCAAGAGACCCAGTACTTC
CASSFLVSSGSPQETQYF
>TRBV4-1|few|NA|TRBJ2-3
TGCGCCAGCAGCCAAGTCTTGACTAGCACAGATACGCAGTATTTT
CASSQVLTSTDTQYF
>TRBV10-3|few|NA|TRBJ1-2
TGTGCCATCAGTGAGTCTACAGAACACTATGGCTACACCTTC
CAISESTEHYGYTF
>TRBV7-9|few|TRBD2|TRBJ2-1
TGTGCCACGGAAGGACTAGCGGGAGTGACCTACAATGAGCAGTTCTTC
CATEGLAGVTYNEQFF
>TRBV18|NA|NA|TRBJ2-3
TGTGCCAGCTCACCCCCTATCCCACAGGGAACAGATACGCAGTATTTT
CASSPPIPQGTDTQYF
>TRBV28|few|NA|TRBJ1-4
TGTGCCAGCAGTTTTAGAAATGAAAAACTGTTTTTT
CASSFRNEKLFF
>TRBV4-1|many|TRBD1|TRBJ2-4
TGCGCCAGCAGCCAAGACAGGGGGCGGATAGCCAAAAACATTCAGTACTTC
CASSQDRGRIAKNIQYF
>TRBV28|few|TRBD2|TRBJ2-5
TGTGCCAGCAGTCTGGGACTAGCGGGGGGGCCAAAAGAGACCCAGTACTTC
CASSLGLAGGPKETQYF